The source of this T cell receptor (beta chain) is a study of blood T cell repertoires in COVID-19. Across the whole study: The United States, Italy and Spain provided the acute and convalescent COVID-19 samples. T cells, B-cell-depleted T cells, or PBMCs provided the cDNA or gDNA that served as material.

In the source study's methods: Amplifying reference gene primers gave estimates of nucleated cell counts. The method was immunoSEQ multiplex PCR; TCRdb's version includes in-frame clones alone and lacks a portion of them. V, J and clone size were drawn from that table, and D and trimming were deduced from the DNA. The data contain about 210,000 clones, approximately 90% of them singletons. This CDR3 comprises 17 residues. V trimming: 5 bases; J trimming: 4 bases; junction bases outside the gene matches: 8. The germline V gene has CDR1 SEHNR and CDR2 FQNEAQ (reference sequence). The sequenced material came from peripheral blood. This clonotype originated in a man aged 65 to 85 with acute or convalescent COVID-19. The chain uses TRBV7-9 and TRBJ2-3, with 14 positions matching TRBD2. The CDR3 DNA follows: TGTGCCAGCAGCCGACTAGCGGGAGGGTCTTTTGCAGATACGCAGTATTTT. It yields the protein CASSRLAGGSFADTQYF.